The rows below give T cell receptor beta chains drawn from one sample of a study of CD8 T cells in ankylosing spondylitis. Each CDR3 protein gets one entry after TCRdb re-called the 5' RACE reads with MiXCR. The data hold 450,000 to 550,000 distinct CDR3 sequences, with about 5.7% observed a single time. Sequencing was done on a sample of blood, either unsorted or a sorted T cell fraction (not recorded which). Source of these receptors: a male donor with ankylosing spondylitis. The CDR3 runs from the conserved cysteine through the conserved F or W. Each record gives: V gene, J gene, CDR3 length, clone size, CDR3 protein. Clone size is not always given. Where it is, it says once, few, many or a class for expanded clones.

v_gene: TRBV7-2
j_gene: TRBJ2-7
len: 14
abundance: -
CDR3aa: CASRPGLGGPRQYF

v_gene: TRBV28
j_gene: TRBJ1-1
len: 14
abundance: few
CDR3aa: CASSATTGNTEAFF

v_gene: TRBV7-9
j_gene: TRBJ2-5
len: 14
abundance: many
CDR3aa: CASSLAGMAKTQYF

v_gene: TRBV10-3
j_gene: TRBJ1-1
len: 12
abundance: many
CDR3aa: CAIRLGNTEAFF

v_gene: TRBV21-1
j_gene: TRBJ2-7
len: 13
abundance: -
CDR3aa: CASSKAYGDEQYF

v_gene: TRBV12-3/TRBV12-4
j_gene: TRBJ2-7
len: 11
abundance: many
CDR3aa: CASSPVTPQYF

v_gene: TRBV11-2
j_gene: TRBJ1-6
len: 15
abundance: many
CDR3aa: CASSSLTGVDSPLHF

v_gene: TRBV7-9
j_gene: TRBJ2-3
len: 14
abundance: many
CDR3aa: CASSFGLVTDTQYF

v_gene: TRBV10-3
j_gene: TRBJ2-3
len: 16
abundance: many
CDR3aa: CAISESRQGGTDTQYF

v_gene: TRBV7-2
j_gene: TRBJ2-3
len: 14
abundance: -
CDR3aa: CASSLTGPTDTQYF

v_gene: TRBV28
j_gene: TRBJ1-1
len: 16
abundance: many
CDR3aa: CASSAPGQGGWTEAFF

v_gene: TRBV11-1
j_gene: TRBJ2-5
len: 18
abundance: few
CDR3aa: CASSSQPNSGTYGETQYF

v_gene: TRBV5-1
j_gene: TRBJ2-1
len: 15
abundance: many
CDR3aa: CASSQQGDFYNEQFF

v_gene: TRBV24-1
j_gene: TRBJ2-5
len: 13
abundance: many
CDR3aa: CATAGTGQETQYF

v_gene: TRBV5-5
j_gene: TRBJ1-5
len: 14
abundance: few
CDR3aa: CASSLRAMNQPQHF

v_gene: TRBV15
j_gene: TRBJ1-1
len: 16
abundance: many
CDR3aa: CATSRPLGPRDTEAFF

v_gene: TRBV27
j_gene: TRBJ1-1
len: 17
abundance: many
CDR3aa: CASHPLDRANPNTEAFF

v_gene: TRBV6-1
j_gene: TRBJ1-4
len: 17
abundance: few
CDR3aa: CASSGWDSPERNEKLFF

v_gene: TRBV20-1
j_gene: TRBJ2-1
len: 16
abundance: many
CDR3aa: CSTRKAGIASYNEQFF

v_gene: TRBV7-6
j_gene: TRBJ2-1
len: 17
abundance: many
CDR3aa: CASSPRFSPGGYNEQFF

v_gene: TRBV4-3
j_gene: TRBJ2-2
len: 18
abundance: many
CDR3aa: CASSQERYPGVGTGELFF

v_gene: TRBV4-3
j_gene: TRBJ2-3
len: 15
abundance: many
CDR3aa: CASSQEGSGADTQYF

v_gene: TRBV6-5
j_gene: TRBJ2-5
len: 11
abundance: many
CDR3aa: CASSYYETQYF

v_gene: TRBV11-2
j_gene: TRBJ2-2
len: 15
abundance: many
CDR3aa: CASSFDRENTGELFF

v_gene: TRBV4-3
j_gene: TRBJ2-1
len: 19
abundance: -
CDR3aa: CASSQDLPHTGTLYNEQFF

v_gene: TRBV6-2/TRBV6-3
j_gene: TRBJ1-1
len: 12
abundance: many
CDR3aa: CASSARITRAFF

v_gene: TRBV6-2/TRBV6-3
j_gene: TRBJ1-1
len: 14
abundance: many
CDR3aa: CASIRGGGDTEAFF

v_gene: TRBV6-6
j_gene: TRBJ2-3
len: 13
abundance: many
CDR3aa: CASDGSSTDTQYF

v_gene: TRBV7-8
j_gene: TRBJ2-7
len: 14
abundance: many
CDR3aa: CASSLHGKGYEQYF

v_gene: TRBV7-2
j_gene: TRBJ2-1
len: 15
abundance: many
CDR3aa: CASSLGSAGYNEQFF

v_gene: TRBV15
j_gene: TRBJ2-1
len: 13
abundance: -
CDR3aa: CATSRAGGNEQFF

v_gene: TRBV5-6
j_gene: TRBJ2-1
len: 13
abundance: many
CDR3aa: CASSLVSFNEQFF

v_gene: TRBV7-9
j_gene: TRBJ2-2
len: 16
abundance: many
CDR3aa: CASSLNTGRNTGELFF

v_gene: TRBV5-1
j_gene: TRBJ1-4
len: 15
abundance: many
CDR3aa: CASSLVVAGGEKLFF

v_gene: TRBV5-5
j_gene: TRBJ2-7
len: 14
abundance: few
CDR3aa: CASSVDTLSYEQYF

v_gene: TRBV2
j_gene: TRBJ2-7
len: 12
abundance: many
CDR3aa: CASSALGYEQYF

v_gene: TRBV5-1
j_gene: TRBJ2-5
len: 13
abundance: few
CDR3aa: CASSRQGEETQYF

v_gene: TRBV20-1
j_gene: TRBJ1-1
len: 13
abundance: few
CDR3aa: CSAEGYRSTEAFF

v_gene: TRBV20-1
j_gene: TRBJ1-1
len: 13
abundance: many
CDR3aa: CSARRGWDTEAFF

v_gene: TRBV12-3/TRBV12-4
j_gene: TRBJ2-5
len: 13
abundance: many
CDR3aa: CASSPDTQETQYF

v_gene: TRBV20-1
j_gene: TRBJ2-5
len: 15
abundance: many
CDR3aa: CSAGRIAGGQETQYF

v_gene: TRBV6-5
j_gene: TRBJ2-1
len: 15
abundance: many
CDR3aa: CASSYGAGANNEQFF

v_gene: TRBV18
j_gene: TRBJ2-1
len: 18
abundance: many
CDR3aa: CASSPPPGQGGSYNEQFF

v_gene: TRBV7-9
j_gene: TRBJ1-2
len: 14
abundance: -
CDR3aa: CASSLVAVEGGYTF

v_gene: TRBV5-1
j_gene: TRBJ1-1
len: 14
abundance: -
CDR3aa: CASSLLAGQPEAFF

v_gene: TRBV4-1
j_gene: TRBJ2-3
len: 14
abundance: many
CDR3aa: CASSPAPGTDTQYF

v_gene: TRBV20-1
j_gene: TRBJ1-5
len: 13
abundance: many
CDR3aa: CSVQGASNQPQHF

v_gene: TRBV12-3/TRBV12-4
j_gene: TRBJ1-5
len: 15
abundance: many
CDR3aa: CASSLSGNGNQPQHF

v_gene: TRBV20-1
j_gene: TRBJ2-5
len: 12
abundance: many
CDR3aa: CSAPDRAETQYF

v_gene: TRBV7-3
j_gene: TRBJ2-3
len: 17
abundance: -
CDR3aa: CASSLQLAGGQSDTQYF

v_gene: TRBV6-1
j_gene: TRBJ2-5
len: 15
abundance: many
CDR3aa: CASSTNRGRRETQYF

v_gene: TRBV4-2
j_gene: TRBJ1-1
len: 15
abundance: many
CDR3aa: CASSQVGGMNTEAFF

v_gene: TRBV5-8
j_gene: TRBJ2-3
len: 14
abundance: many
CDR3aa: CASSAGLSTDTQYF

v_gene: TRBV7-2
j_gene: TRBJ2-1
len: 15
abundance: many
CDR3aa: CASSRGSEVYNEQFF

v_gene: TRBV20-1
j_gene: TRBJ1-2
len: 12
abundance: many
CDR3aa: CSAETPNYGYTF